This T cell receptor (beta chain) was found in a study of T cells in Graves' hyperthyroidism and ophthalmopathy (dated by TCRdb to between 2018 and 2021). A note on the overall study: Peripheral blood was sampled at the time of initial diagnosis, prior to any treatment. A discovery cohort of fewer than 110 patients, approximately 45 with Graves' ophthalmopathy and about 58 with stable Graves' hyperthyroidism, was used to find distinguishing TCR V-J signatures. Prospective prediction of ophthalmopathy was tested in an independent validation cohort consisting of under 20 hyperthyroidism patients and about 17 patients who later progressed to ophthalmopathy. For training and testing, the 100 patients in the discovery cohort were randomly divided in a 7:3 ratio. In addition, the study compared T-cell repertoires in thyroid tissue and in blood from roughly six Graves' hyperthyroidism patients. Once sampling was done, hyperthyroidism patients were given methimazole at a starting dose of 30 mg daily, whereas ophthalmopathy patients were given high-dose intravenous methylprednisolone. TCR Vbeta CDR3 sequencing of around 130 peripheral blood samples (over 40 ophthalmopathy, roughly 72 hyperthyroidism and roughly 17 progressor patients) is reported in the paper. Paper-wide results and their limitations: Most expanded thyroid clonotypes (frequency above 0.001) were also detected in blood, a finding suggesting that blood repertoires may reflect thyroid immune responses. A model built on a 13 V-J signature distinguished ophthalmopathy from stable hyperthyroidism, reaching roughly 88% sensitivity and around 82% specificity in cross-validation and 80%/75% in testing. No statistical method was used to set the sample size in advance, and investigators knew the group allocation. In validation, the model predicted progression to ophthalmopathy with around 71% sensitivity and roughly 75% specificity, a median of around 6.6 months before onset.

Stable Graves' hyperthyroidism was defined as no progression to ophthalmopathy during 18 months of follow-up. Hyperthyroidism patients were aged 18 to 65 years and newly diagnosed, with disease duration of less than 2 months. Exclusion was applied to patients with uncontrolled infections, other autoimmune diseases, pregnancy or lactation. Clinical symptoms, serum thyroxine and TRAb, thyroid ultrasound, and orbital computed tomography formed the basis for the diagnoses. Ficoll-Paque density gradient centrifugation was used to isolate PBMCs from around 10 ml of fresh peripheral blood. Total RNA was extracted using Trizol reagent, and RNA quality was assessed on an Agilent 2100 Bioanalyzer. With respect to this clonotype: Its recognized antigen is unknown. Per-base qualities were not stored, and no clone one base away is much larger.

Amplification of TCR beta CDR3 regions was carried out from RNA transcripts. For the first round of RT-PCR on the TCR CDR3, the HTBI primer set was used together with the Qiagen OneStep RT-PCR kit. Libraries were constructed in a second round of multiplex PCR, after which size selection and purification were carried out. Sequencing of the libraries was done on an Illumina HiSeq2000 using paired-end 100 bp reads. On the study's bioinformatics: SOAPnuke was used to process the raw data, with reads discarded if the reads contained adapters or uncalled bases, had a mean Phred below 15, or lacked an exact constant-primer or identifier match. High-quality paired reads were merged using COPE v1.2.5, and each unique nucleotide sequence was defined as a clonotype. Clonotypes were aligned to IMGT TRBV, TRBD and TRBJ reference segments using MiTCR v1.1. The analysis included only V-J combinations with a frequency above 0.0001, which together covered 98% to 99.2% of the repertoires. The TCS score was defined as F50 (clonal expansion) divided by E x V (chaos), with BLOSUM62-based TCRdist calculated between CDR3 peptides within each V-J. Welch's t-statistics and random forest reduced just over 500 V-J features to under 15, which were used in a naive Bayes classifier (R e1071). The similarity between thyroid and blood repertoires was quantified using the Morisita-Horn index. Clones were called with MiXCR by TCRdb after fastp trimmed the public reads at Q25, and only in-frame beta chains were retained. Entries are consolidated by CDR3 protein sequence, retaining the most common genes and DNA. TCRdb assigned the V and J calls; the authors' analysis was not used. For this sample the table gives roughly 840,000 distinct CDR3 sequences, of which 35% to 40% were detected only once. The ten largest clones add up to over 8% of the sample.

The sequencing input was blood. The origin of this receptor is a man between 18 and 35 years old with Graves' hyperthyroidism.

The sequenced DNA is TGTGCCACCAGTGACGGACAGCTGGCTAACTATGGCTACACCTTC. Protein translation: CATSDGQLANYGYTF. The V and J genes are TRBV24-1 and TRBJ1-2, with TRBD1 tentatively as D gene (6 bases match). V drops 4 bases and J drops 0 bases, leaving 11 bases in between. CDR1 and CDR2 (KGHDR, SFDVKD) derive from the germline V gene. The CDR3 covers 15 residues, taking in both the cysteine and the phenylalanine. CDR3 DNA only is kept here, 45 bases in frame from base 1.